This T cell receptor (beta chain) originates from a study of blood T cell repertoires in COVID-19. Background on the study: From T cells, B-cell-depleted T cells, or PBMCs came the material, which was cDNA or gDNA.

TCRdb's copy holds only in-frame clones and misses some; the assay was immunoSEQ multiplex PCR. Of some 190,000 clones listed, more than 75% are singletons. This clone was seen just once. V was clipped by 2 bases and J by 1 base; unmatched bases: 4. The germline V gene has CDR1 SGHTA and CDR2 FQGNSA. The CDR3 has 15 amino acids. The TCR sequence derives from a human donor in a cohort sampled during active COVID-19. This sequence joins TRBV7-2 and TRBJ1-1, with TRBD1 matching over 7 bases. Sequencing was done on a sample of peripheral blood. The CDR3 DNA sequence: TGTGCCAGCAGCTTAACAGGGGATAAGAACACTGAAGCTTTCTTT. Amino acid sequence: CASSLTGDKNTEAFF.